Listed below are T cell receptor beta chains from one sample, sequenced in a study of cytomegalovirus exposure and HLA in healthy donors. TCRdb's copy holds only in-frame clones and misses some; the assay was immunoSEQ multiplex PCR. The profile shows around 300,000 clones, about nine tenths of them singletons. Sequencing was performed on PBMCs. These receptors were taken from a woman in her thirties in good health and CMV-seropositive. The CDR3 runs from the conserved cysteine through the conserved F or W. The D gene is left open where the match is weak. A clone size is listed for some rows: how often the clone was seen (once, few, many), or a class if it is expanded.

J: TRBJ2-2; V: TRBV5-6; size: NA; D: TRBD1; DNA: TGTGCCAGCAGGTCAGGGGGCCCGAACACCGGGGAGCTGTTTTTT; CDR3: CASRSGGPNTGELFF
J: TRBJ2-2; V: TRBV6-1; size: few; D: NA; DNA: TGTGCCAACCGGGACTCCAACACCGGGGAGCTGTTTTTT; CDR3: CANRDSNTGELFF
J: TRBJ2-7; V: TRBV10-1; size: NA; D: NA; DNA: TGCGCCAGCAGTCCTGACAGGTGGTACTACGAGCAGTACTTC; CDR3: CASSPDRWYYEQYF
J: TRBJ2-5; V: TRBV4-1; size: NA; D: NA; DNA: TGCGCCAGCAGCCAAGCTGTTCCCGAGACCCAGTACTTC; CDR3: CASSQAVPETQYF
J: TRBJ1-2; V: TRBV19; size: NA; D: TRBD1; DNA: TGTGCCAGTAGTGTGGGACAGGGTGGCTATGGCTACACCTTC; CDR3: CASSVGQGGYGYTF
J: TRBJ2-7; V: TRBV4-3; size: NA; D: NA; DNA: TGCGCCAGCAGCCTACAGGTCCTGGGGAACGAGCAGTACTTC; CDR3: CASSLQVLGNEQYF
J: TRBJ1-2; V: TRBV4-1; size: NA; D: NA; DNA: TGCGCCAGCAGCCAAGAGCCCGGGAGCTATGGCTACACCTTC; CDR3: CASSQEPGSYGYTF
J: TRBJ1-1; V: TRBV30; size: NA; D: NA; DNA: TGTGCCGGGCCTGGACAGAGTCCCACTGAAGCTTTCTTT; CDR3: CAGPGQSPTEAFF
J: TRBJ1-5; V: TRBV14; size: NA; D: NA; DNA: TGTGCCAGCAGCCAAGCCAGCAATCAGCCCCAGCATTTT; CDR3: CASSQASNQPQHF
J: TRBJ2-7; V: TRBV28; size: once; D: NA; DNA: TGTGCCAGCAGTTTGGAAGGGGGGCTTTACGAGCAGTACTTC; CDR3: CASSLEGGLYEQYF
J: TRBJ2-2; V: TRBV29-1; size: NA; D: NA; DNA: TGCAGCGTTGAAGATCGACGACCGAACACCGGGGAGCTGTTTTTT; CDR3: CSVEDRRPNTGELFF
J: TRBJ2-5; V: TRBV18; size: NA; D: TRBD2; DNA: TGTGCCAGCTTGCGGGGGATCCAAGAGACCCAGTACTTC; CDR3: CASLRGIQETQYF
J: TRBJ1-4; V: TRBV7-2; size: NA; D: NA; DNA: TGTGCCAGTAGGGGGTTGGGACGATGGAGTGAAAAACTGTTTTTT; CDR3: CASRGLGRWSEKLFF
J: TRBJ2-7; V: TRBV7-9; size: NA; D: NA; DNA: TGTGCCAGCAGCTTAGCCGTTGCGGGCACCTACGAGCAGTACTTC; CDR3: CASSLAVAGTYEQYF
J: TRBJ2-7; V: TRBV19; size: NA; D: NA; DNA: TGTGCCAGTAGCCTAACATGGGGATACGAGCAGTACTTC; CDR3: CASSLTWGYEQYF
J: TRBJ1-6; V: TRBV5-1; size: NA; D: TRBD1; DNA: TGCGCCAGCAGCTTGGCGGGACAGGGGTATTCACCCCTCCACTTT; CDR3: CASSLAGQGYSPLHF
J: TRBJ1-1; V: TRBV5-4; size: NA; D: TRBD1; DNA: TGTGCCAGCAGCTGGGACAGAGACACTGAAGCTTTCTTT; CDR3: CASSWDRDTEAFF
J: TRBJ2-1; V: TRBV5-6; size: NA; D: TRBD1; DNA: TGTGCCAGCAGCTTGGGGACAGGGGCCATCTTGGAGAAGTTCTTC; CDR3: CASSLGTGAILEKFF
J: TRBJ2-7; V: TRBV7-9; size: NA; D: TRBD1; DNA: TGTGCCAGCAGCTTTGAGGGACAGGGACTCGAGCAGTACTTC; CDR3: CASSFEGQGLEQYF
J: TRBJ2-1; V: TRBV27; size: NA; D: TRBD2; DNA: TGTGCCAGCAGAAACGGCGGGAGAGGCGAGCAGTTCTTC; CDR3: CASRNGGRGEQFF
J: TRBJ1-2; V: TRBV28; size: NA; D: NA; DNA: TGTGCCAGCAGTTTGGGGCAGGGTGCTTATGGCTACACCTTC; CDR3: CASSLGQGAYGYTF
J: TRBJ2-4; V: TRBV18; size: few; D: NA; DNA: TGTGCCAGCTCGCCTGAGAGGGGATTGGGGAACATTCAGTACTTC; CDR3: CASSPERGLGNIQYF
J: TRBJ2-7; V: TRBV7-9; size: NA; D: TRBD2; DNA: TGTGCCAGCAGCCCTACTAGCGCGAGAAACTACGAGCAGTACTTC; CDR3: CASSPTSARNYEQYF
J: TRBJ1-6; V: TRBV6-5; size: NA; D: TRBD1; DNA: TGTGCCAGCAGTTACCGAGGGACAGGGCTTTTTTGGGCCCTCCACTTT; CDR3: CASSYRGTGLFWALHF
J: TRBJ1-4; V: TRBV29-1; size: NA; D: NA; DNA: TGCAGCGCGAGTCGAGGGGCTCCAAATGAAAAACTGTTTTTT; CDR3: CSASRGAPNEKLFF
J: TRBJ1-1; V: TRBV18; size: NA; D: NA; DNA: TGTGCCAGCTGTTTAGGGGAGAACACTGAAGCTTTCTTT; CDR3: CASCLGENTEAFF
J: TRBJ1-2; V: TRBV5-4; size: NA; D: NA; DNA: TGTGCCAGCAGCTTGGGCAGGGAGGTCACCTATGGCTACACCTTC; CDR3: CASSLGREVTYGYTF
J: TRBJ2-7; V: TRBV4-3; size: few; D: TRBD1; DNA: TGCGCCAGCAGCCAAGTGTGGGACAGCTCCTACGAGCAGTACTTC; CDR3: CASSQVWDSSYEQYF
J: TRBJ2-4; V: TRBV2; size: NA; D: NA; DNA: TGTGCCAGCGCAGGGACTTCGGGGGCCAAAAACATTCAGTACTTC; CDR3: CASAGTSGAKNIQYF
J: TRBJ1-2; V: TRBV19; size: NA; D: NA; DNA: TGTGCCAGTGGGATTACAGGGTTCTATGGCTACACCTTC; CDR3: CASGITGFYGYTF
J: TRBJ1-2; V: TRBV6-5; size: NA; D: NA; DNA: TGTGCCAGCAGTTACTCGAGAAGTCAAGGCTACACCTTC; CDR3: CASSYSRSQGYTF
J: TRBJ2-3; V: TRBV10-3; size: NA; D: TRBD2; DNA: TGTGCCATCAGTAGCGGGGGTGTGAGGGGGCAGTATTTT; CDR3: CAISSGGVRGQYF
J: TRBJ2-7; V: TRBV30; size: NA; D: NA; DNA: TGTGCCTGGAGACGGCTCCGCTCCTACGAGCAGTACTTC; CDR3: CAWRRLRSYEQYF
J: TRBJ2-3; V: TRBV4-3; size: NA; D: TRBD1; DNA: TGCGCCAGCAGCCCGCCCGACAGGGGGACGATGGATACGCAGTATTTT; CDR3: CASSPPDRGTMDTQYF
J: TRBJ1-3; V: TRBV28; size: NA; D: NA; DNA: TGTGCCAGCAGCTCCCCCCTTAGGGAGGCCAGCTCTGGAAACACCATATATTTT; CDR3: CASSSPLREASSGNTIYF
J: TRBJ2-1; V: TRBV28; size: once; D: NA; DNA: TGTGCCAGCAGTTTACTAGGTAGTTATGAGCAGTTCTTC; CDR3: CASSLLGSYEQFF
J: TRBJ2-5; V: TRBV7-3; size: NA; D: NA; DNA: TGTGCCAGCAGCTTAAACGGCCTAGTCGGAGAGACCCAGTACTTC; CDR3: CASSLNGLVGETQYF
J: TRBJ1-1; V: TRBV5-4; size: NA; D: NA; DNA: TGTGCCAGCAGCTTCGGGCCTACGAACACTGAAGCTTTCTTT; CDR3: CASSFGPTNTEAFF
J: TRBJ1-1; V: TRBV7-8; size: few; D: NA; DNA: TGTGCCAGCAGCGCGGGGGGCAGTGGGGGTATGGCTGAAGCTTTCTTT; CDR3: CASSAGGSGGMAEAFF
J: TRBJ2-7; V: TRBV4-1; size: NA; D: NA; DNA: TGCGCCAGCAGCCAAGAGGTGGTTTCCTACGAGCAGTACTTC; CDR3: CASSQEVVSYEQYF
J: TRBJ2-1; V: TRBV4-3; size: NA; D: TRBD2; DNA: TGCGCCAGCAGCCGAGCGGGACTAGCGGGAGATCATGAGCAGTTCTTC; CDR3: CASSRAGLAGDHEQFF
J: TRBJ1-4; V: TRBV2; size: few; D: NA; DNA: TGTGCCAGCAGCATAGAGGGATTCGGTGAAAAACTGTTTTTT; CDR3: CASSIEGFGEKLFF
J: TRBJ2-3; V: TRBV5-1; size: NA; D: TRBD2; DNA: TGCGCCAGCAGCTTGGCCGGGACTATCACAGATACGCAGTATTTT; CDR3: CASSLAGTITDTQYF
J: TRBJ1-1; V: TRBV15; size: NA; D: NA; DNA: TGTGCCCCCTGGTTAGGGAGAAAGAACACTGAAGCTTTCTTT; CDR3: CAPWLGRKNTEAFF
J: TRBJ1-6; V: TRBV7-2; size: NA; D: NA; DNA: TGTGCCAGCAGCTTAAAGGGATTTGGGGAGCCTTCACCCCTCCACTTT; CDR3: CASSLKGFGEPSPLHF
J: TRBJ2-1; V: TRBV29-1; size: NA; D: TRBD2; DNA: TGCAGCTCTTTAGCGGGGGGACCCAATGAGCAGTTCTTC; CDR3: CSSLAGGPNEQFF
J: TRBJ2-1; V: TRBV18; size: NA; D: TRBD1; DNA: TGTGCCAGCTCACCTTCCGGGACAGGGGGAAGTGAGCAGTTCTTC; CDR3: CASSPSGTGGSEQFF
J: TRBJ2-7; V: TRBV2; size: NA; D: NA; DNA: TGTGCCAGCAGTGAACCTATAACCTACGAGCAGTACTTC; CDR3: CASSEPITYEQYF
J: TRBJ1-5; V: TRBV6-1; size: NA; D: NA; DNA: TGTGCCAGTTCCGACAGCTCCAATCAGCCCCAGCATTTT; CDR3: CASSDSSNQPQHF
J: TRBJ2-7; V: TRBV29-1; size: NA; D: TRBD1; DNA: TGCAGCGTTTCCGGGACAGGGGGCTCTTTCTACGAGCAGTACTTC; CDR3: CSVSGTGGSFYEQYF
J: TRBJ1-4; V: TRBV7-6; size: NA; D: NA; DNA: TGTGCCAGCAGCTTTGGGGCCGTTGGGGAAAAACTGTTTTTT; CDR3: CASSFGAVGEKLFF
J: TRBJ2-3; V: TRBV10-3; size: NA; D: TRBD2; DNA: TGTGCCATCAGAGAGCGGGGGAGCACAGATACGCAGTATTTT; CDR3: CAIRERGSTDTQYF
J: TRBJ1-5; V: TRBV28; size: NA; D: TRBD1; DNA: TGTGCCAGCACCCTGGACAGGGAAGGAAGGCAGCCCCAGCATTTT; CDR3: CASTLDREGRQPQHF
J: TRBJ1-2; V: TRBV19; size: NA; D: NA; DNA: TGTGCCAGTAGTATACGGACCGTTTCACCGGGACTTCACTATGGCTACACCTTC; CDR3: CASSIRTVSPGLHYGYTF
J: TRBJ2-7; V: TRBV7-9; size: NA; D: NA; DNA: TGTGCCAGCAGCTCGGGCCTCTACGAGCAGTACTTC; CDR3: CASSSGLYEQYF
J: TRBJ2-4; V: TRBV5-1; size: NA; D: NA; DNA: TGCGCCAGCAGCTTGGACGAACAGCTAAACATTCAGTACTTC; CDR3: CASSLDEQLNIQYF